Below, one TCR beta chain is given with its context. The antigen is unknown. The junction does not match germline at one end; this may be a read error. The data belong to a study of T cells in Graves' hyperthyroidism and ophthalmopathy. General observations from the study: In the blood, most expanded thyroid clonotypes above 0.001 appeared as well.

Researchers took RNA transcripts and amplified the TCR beta CDR3 regions from them. A set of HTBI primers served as the primers for a first-round RT-PCR of the TCR CDR3. MiXCR, run by TCRdb on the multiplex PCR reads, gives a single entry per CDR3 protein. The sample holds some 400,000 distinct CDR3 sequences; roughly 19% are singletons and the top ten take around 3.4%. Germline loops: CDR1 SNHLY, CDR2 FYNNEI. CDR3 length: 10 amino acids. This sequence was found in a young woman with Graves' hyperthyroidism. Source material: blood. The V and J genes are TRBV2 and TRBJ2-7; no reliable D call. The DNA for the CDR3 is TGTGCCAGCAGCCTTTTATACCCGATCTTC. Protein product: CASSLLYPIF.